Each of the 3 T cell receptor beta chains below was sequenced from the same sample in a study of shared clonotypes between healthy human individuals. Generated by immunoSEQ multiplex PCR, the TCRdb table keeps only in-frame clones and is missing some. This table holds millions of clones, 85% to 95% found once. The material sequenced was naive CD4+ T cells sorted from blood. Subset described: CD45RA+ positively selected. Source of these receptors: a man aged 18 to 30 in good health.

The chain recombines TRBV6-6 with TRBJ2-7, with TRBD2 matching over 8 bases. Germline trimming cut 2 bases from V and 3 bases from J; bases unmatched to any gene: 3. This CDR3 is built from 14 residues. Germline V gene lookup returns CDR1 MNHNY and CDR2 SVGAGI (reference sequence). The DNA for the CDR3 is TGTGCCAGCAGTTACATAGCGGGGATCTACGAGCAGTACTTC. Translation gives CASSYIAGIYEQYF.

The chain links TRBV19 to TRBJ2-2, with D unclear. Between the trimmed V and J ends, which lost 7 bases and 0 bases, there was a span of 9 bases. The V gene's germline CDR1 is LNHDA and CDR2 SQIVND (reference sequence). The CDR3 sequence is 14 residues long. Written as DNA, the CDR3 is TGTGCCAGTAAGGCGCTATCGAACACCGGGGAGCTGTTTTTT. Its translation is CASKALSNTGELFF.

The chain joins TRBV30 to TRBJ1-5; D ambiguous. The CDR3 runs 15 residues. With 2 bases removed from V and 7 bases from J, the gap between germline ends came to 18 bases. Germline V gene sequence: CDR1 GTSNPN, CDR2 SVGIG (reference sequence). This CDR3 is CAWSQSGNGNQPQHF. DNA of the CDR3: TGTGCCTGGAGTCAATCGGGGAATGGTAACCAGCCCCAGCATTTT.